Listed below are T cell receptor beta chains from one sample, sequenced in a study of CD8 T cells in Susac syndrome. In TCRdb, the immunoSEQ multiplex PCR reads were re-called with MiXCR into one record per CDR3 protein. The repertoire holds approximately 70,000 distinct CDR3 sequences, with 90% to 95% as singletons. Sequencing was performed on CD8+ T cells from PBMCs. These receptors came from a human donor with multiple sclerosis. Both conserved end residues are part of each CDR3. A D gene is named only where the DNA matches it firmly. Part of the rows lack a size; the others show once, few, many or a class for expanded clones.

>TRBJ2-7|TRBV20-1|-|TRBD2
TGCAGTGCTAGAGATACGGGACTAGCGGCCTCCTACGAGCAGTACTTC
CSARDTGLAASYEQYF
>TRBJ1-6|TRBV12-3/TRBV12-4|-|-
TGTGCCAGCAGTCCGCGAGGTTCACCCCTCCACTTT
CASSPRGSPLHF
>TRBJ2-2|TRBV7-6|-|-
TGTGCCAGCAGCTTGGACTTTTCTGGGGAGCTGTTTTTT
CASSLDFSGELFF
>TRBJ1-1|TRBV29-1|once|-
TGCAGCGTTGGGCGGGGGTACACTGAAGCTTTCTTT
CSVGRGYTEAFF
>TRBJ2-7|TRBV3-1|-|-
TGTGCCAGCAGCTATGAGACGGGCTACGAGCAGTACTTC
CASSYETGYEQYF
>TRBJ2-3|TRBV11-2|-|-
TGTGCCAGCAGCCCCGGACAACACGGGAGCACAGATACGCAGTATTTT
CASSPGQHGSTDTQYF
>TRBJ2-1|TRBV7-3|-|TRBD2
TGTGCCAGCAGCTCCCGTTGGGCGGGAGCCGGTGAGCAGTTCTTC
CASSSRWAGAGEQFF
>TRBJ2-3|TRBV28|once|TRBD2
TGTGCCAGCAGTCCCCCCGCGGGAGCCACAGATACGCAGTATTTT
CASSPPAGATDTQYF
>TRBJ2-7|TRBV7-3|-|TRBD2
TGTGCCAGCAGCTGGGGACTAGCGGGAGAATACGAGCAGTACTTC
CASSWGLAGEYEQYF
>TRBJ2-1|TRBV5-6|-|TRBD2
TGTGCCAGCAGCTGGGGACTAGGGGAGTTCTTC
CASSWGLGEFF
>TRBJ2-7|TRBV2|-|-
TGTGCCAGTTGTGGACCCGGCTCCTACGAGCAGTACTTC
CASCGPGSYEQYF
>TRBJ2-5|TRBV7-9|-|-
TGTGCCAGCAGCCCATCACCAACCGAACAGTACTTC
CASSPSPTEQYF
>TRBJ2-7|TRBV5-6|-|-
TGTGCCAGCAGCACCCGACAGGCGGTATACGAGCAGTACTTC
CASSTRQAVYEQYF
>TRBJ2-7|TRBV20-1|-|-
TGCAGTGCTAGAGATTTTCGGGACTCGGGCGAGCAGTACTTC
CSARDFRDSGEQYF
>TRBJ2-7|TRBV6-2/TRBV6-3|-|-
TGTGCCAGCAGTGTACAGGGCTACGAGCAGTACTTC
CASSVQGYEQYF
>TRBJ2-1|TRBV14|-|-
TGTGCCAGCAGCCAAGAGGCCGGACTCCCCAATGAGCAGTTCTTC
CASSQEAGLPNEQFF
>TRBJ1-1|TRBV7-2|-|TRBD1
TGTGCCAGCAGCTCCTCACAGGGGGTAGAGGAAGCTTTCTTT
CASSSSQGVEEAFF
>TRBJ1-1|TRBV4-1|-|-
TGCGCCAGCAGCCAAGGGGGGAGCACTGAAGCTTTCTTT
CASSQGGSTEAFF
>TRBJ2-7|TRBV6-5|-|TRBD2
TGTGCCAGCAGTTTAAGGAGCCTAGCGGGAGGGACTACCTACGAGCAGTACTTC
CASSLRSLAGGTTYEQYF
>TRBJ2-5|TRBV9|-|-
TGTGCCAGCAGCGTAGGAGGACTGCCTCTGGAGACCCAGTACTTC
CASSVGGLPLETQYF
>TRBJ2-2|TRBV7-2|-|-
TGTGCCAGCAGCCCGGGAATCGGACAGACAAACACCGGGGAGCTGTTTTTT
CASSPGIGQTNTGELFF
>TRBJ1-5|TRBV27|-|-
TGTGCCAGCAGTTACGGGGTGGCCCAGCCCCAGCATTTT
CASSYGVAQPQHF
>TRBJ1-1|TRBV28|-|-
TGTGCCAGCAGTTTGTCGGGTGAAGCTTTCTTT
CASSLSGEAFF
>TRBJ2-5|TRBV15|-|-
TGTGCCACCAGCAGCGACAGAGACCAAGAGACCCAGTACTTC
CATSSDRDQETQYF
>TRBJ2-1|TRBV7-9|-|TRBD2
TGTGCCAGCAGCTTATTAGCGGGGGCAACCGCCTACAATGAGCAGTTCTTC
CASSLLAGATAYNEQFF
>TRBJ1-2|TRBV7-3|-|-
TGTGCCAGCAGCTCGCTACATGCTAACTATGGCTACACCTTC
CASSSLHANYGYTF
>TRBJ2-7|TRBV20-1|-|-
TGCAGTGCTGAGACTTTGACAGGTTCAATCGAGCAGTACTTC
CSAETLTGSIEQYF
>TRBJ2-5|TRBV7-9|-|-
TGTGCCAGCAGCTTAGGGCAGCAAGAGACCCAGTACTTC
CASSLGQQETQYF
>TRBJ2-7|TRBV3-1|-|-
TGTGCCAGCAGCCAAGGACAGGCTAGCTCCTACGAGCAGTACTTC
CASSQGQASSYEQYF
>TRBJ1-2|TRBV25-1|-|TRBD1
TGTGCCAGCAGACAGGGGCTAATCTATGGCTACACCTTC
CASRQGLIYGYTF
>TRBJ2-2|TRBV12-3/TRBV12-4|-|TRBD1
TGTGCCAGCAGCTCCGGGACAGGGTGGACCGGGGAGCTGTTTTTT
CASSSGTGWTGELFF
>TRBJ2-1|TRBV19|once|TRBD1
TGTGCCAGTAGTAAATCCACCTTTCCCGGGACAGATCGGTACTACAATGAGCAGTTCTTC
CASSKSTFPGTDRYYNEQFF
>TRBJ1-6|TRBV4-3|-|-
TGCGCCAGCAGCCAAGATCTTATCGGCACCCCCAATTCACCCCTCCACTTT
CASSQDLIGTPNSPLHF
>TRBJ2-1|TRBV9|-|-
TGTGCCAGCAACCTCGAACACAATGAGCAGTTCTTC
CASNLEHNEQFF
>TRBJ1-2|TRBV5-6|-|-
TGTGCCAGCAGCTTGGTAGCAGGGGAGAACTATGGCTACACCTTC
CASSLVAGENYGYTF
>TRBJ2-7|TRBV5-6|-|TRBD1
TGTGCCAGCAGCCTGACAGGGAGCTCCTACGAGCAGTACTTC
CASSLTGSSYEQYF
>TRBJ2-7|TRBV7-9|-|TRBD2
TGTGCCAGCAGCCCTGCGAGCGGGAGCATATACGAGCAGTACTTC
CASSPASGSIYEQYF
>TRBJ2-3|TRBV28|-|TRBD2
TGTGCCAGCAGACATCCTAGCGGGGGTTCGGATACGCAGTATTTT
CASRHPSGGSDTQYF
>TRBJ2-3|TRBV18|once|TRBD2
TGTGCCAGCTCACCACCTGGACTAGAGAACACAGATACGCAGTATTTT
CASSPPGLENTDTQYF
>TRBJ2-5|TRBV27|-|-
TGTGCCAGCAGCCGGACCGGACAGTACCAAGAGACCCAGTACTTC
CASSRTGQYQETQYF
>TRBJ1-1|TRBV11-3|-|-
TGTGCCAGCAGCTTAAGGGTTTCAAACACTGAAGCTTTCTTT
CASSLRVSNTEAFF
>TRBJ2-3|TRBV12-5|-|TRBD2
TGTGCTAGTGGACCCACCGGGGGGAGCACAGATACGCAGTATTTT
CASGPTGGSTDTQYF
>TRBJ1-1|TRBV27|-|-
TGTGCCAGCAGTTCCACAGATGGGGAAAGAGGTGAAGCTTTCTTT
CASSSTDGERGEAFF
>TRBJ1-1|TRBV28|-|-
TGTGCCAGCGGACAAACAGGGACGAACACTGAAGCTTTCTTT
CASGQTGTNTEAFF
>TRBJ2-7|TRBV27|-|-
TGTGCCAGCACCCTCATGGCACAGGGTTTTTACGAGCAGTACTTC
CASTLMAQGFYEQYF
>TRBJ1-5|TRBV7-2|-|-
TGTGCCAGCAGCTTAGGGATAGGAGGCAATCAGCCCCAGCATTTT
CASSLGIGGNQPQHF
>TRBJ2-1|TRBV7-9|-|TRBD1
TGTGCCAGCAGCGTGACAGGGGCTGACTACAATGAGCAGTTCTTC
CASSVTGADYNEQFF
>TRBJ2-7|TRBV27|-|TRBD2
TGTGCCAGCAGGTCTAGCGGGGGGCACTACGAGCAGTACTTC
CASRSSGGHYEQYF
>TRBJ2-4|TRBV3-1|-|-
TGTGCCAGCAGCCAAGATAACGGAGGAAAGTACTTC
CASSQDNGGKYF
>TRBJ1-2|TRBV27|-|-
TGTGCCAGCAGTTTATCCTATCAGAACTATGGCTACACCTTC
CASSLSYQNYGYTF
>TRBJ2-1|TRBV20-1|-|TRBD2
TGCAGTGCTAGTGGAACTAGCGGAAACAATGAGCAGTTCTTC
CSASGTSGNNEQFF
>TRBJ2-1|TRBV28|-|-
TGTGCCAGCGGGATACTAGATGAGCAGTTCTTC
CASGILDEQFF